This T cell receptor (beta chain) derives from a study of T-cell reconstitution after alpha-beta-depleted transplantation in children (dated by TCRdb to about 2016). Regarding the complete study: T-cell immune reconstitution after TCRalphabeta/CD19-depleted allogeneic hematopoietic cell transplantation in children was quantitatively tracked in the study by means of TCR repertoire profiling.

Reading the label with the study, this specimen's treatment or condition is: allogeneic hematopoietic cell transplantation with graft depleted of TCRalphabeta T cells and CD19 B cells. The transplant recipients were children given TCRalphabeta/CD19-depleted allogeneic hematopoietic cell grafts. The library was prepared using PCR. Reads for this sample came from an Illumina HiSeq 2500. Molecular barcoding was employed in the preparation of TCR libraries, with unique molecular identifiers being used to normalize TCRbeta repertoire quantification. The public reads were run again by TCRdb, first through fastp at Q25 and then through MiXCR, and only productive beta chains were kept. Rows with a matching CDR3 protein are joined into one entry that keeps the most common DNA and genes. The sample table shows 55,000 to 90,000 distinct CDR3 sequences, and roughly 4.9% are seen once. Approximately 17% of the sample rests with the top ten.

The full study reports these points: Hyperexpanded clone frequencies declined over subsequent months; after one year, T-cell counts and TCRbeta diversity were mostly attributed to newly produced T cells. About two months after transplant, the apparently early recovery of alphabetaT-cell counts reportedly depended on just several hundred clones that had expanded rapidly and came from non-depleted graft cells. The high TCRbeta diversity at day 60 in some patients was ascribed to recipient T cells and intrathymic progenitors that had survived conditioning.

There are many counts of this clonotype. There is no known antigen for this receptor. No clone much larger than this one lies a single base away; base qualities are absent. This specimen was PBMCs, mostly from graft donor cells, taken 180 days after TCRalphabeta/CD19-depleted stem cell transplant. The receptor was isolated from a boy in the first two years of life who had a stem cell transplant for acute myeloid leukemia, so the T cells may come from the graft donor.

DNA sequence: TGCAGCGTTGGGCAGGGGTATAACTATGGCTACACCTTC. Translated, it reads CSVGQGYNYGYTF. The V and J segments used are TRBV29-1 and TRBJ1-2; TRBD1 is a weak D gene call, 6 bases matching. Counted from cysteine to phenylalanine, this CDR3 has 13 amino acids. Kept here is only the CDR3 DNA, which spans 39 bases and is read in frame from base 1. V lost 4 bases and J lost 1 base; the stretch between them is 10 bases long. For CDR1 and CDR2, the germline V gene lists SQVTM and ANQGSEA.